This T cell receptor beta chain stems from a study of T cells of healthy individuals. TCRdb passed the 5' RACE reads through MiXCR, listing each CDR3 protein once. The sample lists more than 85,000 distinct CDR3 sequences; under 20% were seen once. Germline loops: CDR1 MDHEN, CDR2 SYDVKM. Trimming removed 4 bases at V and 5 bases at J, with 9 bases between. CDR3 length equals 14 residues. The rearrangement joins TRBV28 to TRBJ1-6; D perhaps matches TRBD1 (5 bases). This TCR was sampled from a human donor in good health. The CDR3 protein is CASSSTGDNSPLHF. Here the CDR3 DNA reads TGTGCCAGCAGTTCCACGGGGGATAATTCACCCCTCCACTTT.